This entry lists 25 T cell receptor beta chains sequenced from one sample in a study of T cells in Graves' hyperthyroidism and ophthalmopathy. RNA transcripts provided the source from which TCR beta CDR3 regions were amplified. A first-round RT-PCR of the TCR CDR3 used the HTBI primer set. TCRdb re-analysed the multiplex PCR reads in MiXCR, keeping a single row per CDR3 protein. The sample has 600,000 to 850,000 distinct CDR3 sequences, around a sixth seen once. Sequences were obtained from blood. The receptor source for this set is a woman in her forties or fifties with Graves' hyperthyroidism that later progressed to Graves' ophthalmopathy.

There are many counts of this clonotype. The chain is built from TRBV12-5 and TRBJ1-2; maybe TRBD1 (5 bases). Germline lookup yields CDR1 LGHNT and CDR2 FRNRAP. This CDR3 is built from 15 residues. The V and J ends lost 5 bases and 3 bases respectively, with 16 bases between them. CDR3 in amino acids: CASGAPWGGYYGYTF. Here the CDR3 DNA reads TGTGCTAGTGGTGCCCCATGGGGCGGGTACTATGGCTACACCTTC.

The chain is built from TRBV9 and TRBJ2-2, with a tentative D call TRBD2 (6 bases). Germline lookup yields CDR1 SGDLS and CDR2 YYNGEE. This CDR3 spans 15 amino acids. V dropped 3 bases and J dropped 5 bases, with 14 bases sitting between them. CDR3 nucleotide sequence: TGTGCCAGCAGCGCGACGACTAGGTTAACCGGGGAGCTGTTTTTT. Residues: CASSATTRLTGELFF.

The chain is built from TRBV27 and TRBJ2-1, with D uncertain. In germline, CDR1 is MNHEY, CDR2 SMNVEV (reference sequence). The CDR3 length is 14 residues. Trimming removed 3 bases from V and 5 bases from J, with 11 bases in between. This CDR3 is CASSLLTLHNEQFF. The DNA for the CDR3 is TGTGCCAGCAGTTTGTTGACACTTCACAATGAGCAGTTCTTC.

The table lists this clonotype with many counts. CDR3 in amino acids: CASSPDRGLSDEAFF. Written as DNA, the CDR3 is TGTGCCAGCAGTCCGGACAGGGGGCTCTCGGATGAAGCTTTCTTT. The chain combines TRBV12-3 or TRBV12-4 with TRBJ1-1; 11 nucleotides match TRBD1. Unmatched junction bases numbered 9, after V lost 5 bases and J lost 7 bases. The CDR3 is 15 residues long.

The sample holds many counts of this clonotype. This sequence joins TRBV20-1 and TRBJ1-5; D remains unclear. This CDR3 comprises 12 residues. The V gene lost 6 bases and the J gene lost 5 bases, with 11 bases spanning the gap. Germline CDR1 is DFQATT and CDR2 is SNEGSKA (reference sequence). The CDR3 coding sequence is TGCAGTGCCGCCGGTTGGGATCAGCCCCAGCATTTT. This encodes CSAAGWDQPQHF.

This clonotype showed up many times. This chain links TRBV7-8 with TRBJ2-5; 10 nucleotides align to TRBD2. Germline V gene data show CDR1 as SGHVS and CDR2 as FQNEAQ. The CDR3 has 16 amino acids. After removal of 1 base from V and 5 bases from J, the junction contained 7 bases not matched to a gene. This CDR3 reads CASSLDQRGGSETQYF. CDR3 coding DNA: TGTGCCAGCAGCTTAGACCAGCGGGGGGGCTCGGAGACCCAGTACTTC.

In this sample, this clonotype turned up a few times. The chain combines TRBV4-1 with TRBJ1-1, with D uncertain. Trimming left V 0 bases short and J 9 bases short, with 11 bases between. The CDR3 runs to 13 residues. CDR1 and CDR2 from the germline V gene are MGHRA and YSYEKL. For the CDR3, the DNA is TGCGCCAGCAGCCAAGATCACGACCGACAAGCTTTCTTT. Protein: CASSQDHDRQAFF.

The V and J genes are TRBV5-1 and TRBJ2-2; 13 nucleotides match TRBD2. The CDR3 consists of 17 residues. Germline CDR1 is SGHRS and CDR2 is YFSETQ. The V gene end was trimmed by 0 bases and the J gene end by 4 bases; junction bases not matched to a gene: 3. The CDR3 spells CASSLGTSGGRTGELFF. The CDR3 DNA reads TGCGCCAGCAGCTTGGGGACTAGCGGGGGTCGCACCGGGGAGCTGTTTTTT.

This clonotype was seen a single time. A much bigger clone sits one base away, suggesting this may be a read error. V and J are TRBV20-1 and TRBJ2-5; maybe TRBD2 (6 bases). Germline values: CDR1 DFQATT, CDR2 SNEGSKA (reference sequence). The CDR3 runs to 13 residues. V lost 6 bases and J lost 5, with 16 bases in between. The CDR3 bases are TGCAGTGCCGCGAAACCGGGAGAGGAGACCCAGTACTTC. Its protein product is CSAAKPGEETQYF.

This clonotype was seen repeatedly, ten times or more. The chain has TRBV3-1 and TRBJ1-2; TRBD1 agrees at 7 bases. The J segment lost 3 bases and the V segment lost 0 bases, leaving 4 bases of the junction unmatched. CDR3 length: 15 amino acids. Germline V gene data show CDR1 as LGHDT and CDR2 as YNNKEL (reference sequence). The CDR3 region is CASSQDRQGDYGYTF. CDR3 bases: TGTGCCAGCAGCCAAGACCGACAGGGAGACTATGGCTACACCTTC. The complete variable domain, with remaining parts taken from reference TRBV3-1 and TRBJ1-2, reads DTAVSQTPKYLVTQMGNDKSIKCEQNLGHDTMYWYKQDSKKFLKIMFSYNNKELIINETVPNRFSPKSPDKAHLNLHINSLELGDSAVYFCASSQDRQGDYGYTFGSGTRLTVV.

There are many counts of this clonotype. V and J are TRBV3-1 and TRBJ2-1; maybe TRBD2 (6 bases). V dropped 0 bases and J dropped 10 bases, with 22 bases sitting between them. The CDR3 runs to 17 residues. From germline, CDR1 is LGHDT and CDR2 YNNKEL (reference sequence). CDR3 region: CASSQDIRDFPWREQFF. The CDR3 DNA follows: TGTGCCAGCAGCCAAGACATACGGGACTTCCCGTGGCGGGAGCAGTTCTTC.

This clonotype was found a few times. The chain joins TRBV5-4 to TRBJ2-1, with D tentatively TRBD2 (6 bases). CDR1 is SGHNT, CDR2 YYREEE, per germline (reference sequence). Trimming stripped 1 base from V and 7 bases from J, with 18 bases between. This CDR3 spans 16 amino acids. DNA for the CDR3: TGTGCCAGCAGCTTGTCAGCTCTAGCGTCGCGGAATGAGCAGTTCTTC. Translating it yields CASSLSALASRNEQFF.

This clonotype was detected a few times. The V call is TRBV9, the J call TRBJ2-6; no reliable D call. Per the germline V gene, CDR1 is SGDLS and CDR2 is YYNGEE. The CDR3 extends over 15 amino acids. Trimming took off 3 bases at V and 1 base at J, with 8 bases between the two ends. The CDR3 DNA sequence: TGTGCCAGCAGCGCCTCCCCGTCTGGGGCCAACGTCCTGACTTTC. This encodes CASSASPSGANVLTF.

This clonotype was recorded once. This CDR3 reads CASSYPTSGGNNEQFF. The CDR3 DNA sequence: TGTGCCAGCAGTTATCCAACTAGCGGGGGGAACAATGAGCAGTTCTTC. This chain connects TRBV6-2 or TRBV6-3 to TRBJ2-1; 12 bases map to TRBD2. V dropped 3 bases and J dropped 5; count of bases not matched to a gene: 5. CDR3 length: 16 residues. Germline-derived CDR1 and CDR2 are MNHEY and SVGEGT.

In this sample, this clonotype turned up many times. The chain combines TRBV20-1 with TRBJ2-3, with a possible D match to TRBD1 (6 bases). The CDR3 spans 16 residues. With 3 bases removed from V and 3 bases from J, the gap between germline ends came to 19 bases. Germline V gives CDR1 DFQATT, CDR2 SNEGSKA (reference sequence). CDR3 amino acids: CSASLNTGQTTDTQYF. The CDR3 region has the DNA TGCAGTGCTAGCCTCAATACAGGACAGACAACAGATACGCAGTATTTT.

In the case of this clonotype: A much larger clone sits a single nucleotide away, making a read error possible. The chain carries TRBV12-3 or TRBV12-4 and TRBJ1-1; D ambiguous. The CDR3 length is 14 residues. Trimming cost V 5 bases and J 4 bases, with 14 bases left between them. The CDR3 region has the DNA TGTGCCAGCAGTCAAACCCTACATGGCACTGAAGCTTTCTTT. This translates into CASSQTLHGTEAFF.

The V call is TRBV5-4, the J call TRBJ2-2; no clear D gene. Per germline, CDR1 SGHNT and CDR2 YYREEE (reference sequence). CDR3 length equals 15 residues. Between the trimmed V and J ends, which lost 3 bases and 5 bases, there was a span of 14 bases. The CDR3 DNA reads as TGTGCCAGCAGCTCCAAGGTGGATGGGACCGGGGAGCTGTTTTTT. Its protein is CASSSKVDGTGELFF.

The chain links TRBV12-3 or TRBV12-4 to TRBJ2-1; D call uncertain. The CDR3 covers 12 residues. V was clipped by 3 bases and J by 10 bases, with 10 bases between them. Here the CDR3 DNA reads TGTGCCAGCAGTTTGGATACGCGGGAGCAGTTCTTC. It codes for CASSLDTREQFF.

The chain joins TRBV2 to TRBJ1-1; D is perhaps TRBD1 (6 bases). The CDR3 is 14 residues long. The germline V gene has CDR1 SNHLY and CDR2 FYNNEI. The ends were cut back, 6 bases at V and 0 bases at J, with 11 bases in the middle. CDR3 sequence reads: CASRAGTLNTEAFF. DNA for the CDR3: TGTGCCAGCAGAGCCGGGACATTGAACACTGAAGCTTTCTTT.

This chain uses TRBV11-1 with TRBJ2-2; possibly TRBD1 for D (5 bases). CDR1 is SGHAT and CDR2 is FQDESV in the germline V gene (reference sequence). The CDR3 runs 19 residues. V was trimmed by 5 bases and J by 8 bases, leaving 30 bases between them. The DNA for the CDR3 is TGTGCCAGCAGCGACCCCCCACAGGTCCCAAAGGCGACACCAGGGGAGCTGTTTTTT. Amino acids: CASSDPPQVPKATPGELFF.

The CDR3 coding sequence is TGTGCCAGCAGCGCACCCGGACAGAGAAATTCACCCCTCCACTTT. Amino acids: CASSAPGQRNSPLHF. The chain couples TRBV5-4 to TRBJ1-6, with D possibly matching TRBD1 (6 bases). This CDR3 has 15 residues. The V gene's germline CDR1 is SGHNT and CDR2 YYREEE (reference sequence). V was pared by 4 bases and J by 7 bases, with 15 bases between.

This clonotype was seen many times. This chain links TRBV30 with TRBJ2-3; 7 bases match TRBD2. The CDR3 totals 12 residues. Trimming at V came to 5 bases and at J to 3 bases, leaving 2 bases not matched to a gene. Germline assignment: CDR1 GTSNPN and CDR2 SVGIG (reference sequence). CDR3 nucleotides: TGTGCCTGGGCGGGGGTTACAGATACGCAGTATTTT. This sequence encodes CAWAGVTDTQYF.

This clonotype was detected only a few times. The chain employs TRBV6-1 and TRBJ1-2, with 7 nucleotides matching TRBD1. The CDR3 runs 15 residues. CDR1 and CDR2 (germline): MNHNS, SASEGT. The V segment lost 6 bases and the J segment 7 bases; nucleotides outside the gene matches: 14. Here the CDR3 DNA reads TGTGCCAGCAGGGATCGAACAGGGGCGGGGGGTGGCTACACCTTC. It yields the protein CASRDRTGAGGGYTF.

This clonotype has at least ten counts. In nucleotides, the CDR3 is TGTGCCAGCAGCTCGACAGGGAACTCCTACGAGCAGTACTTC. The encoded protein is CASSSTGNSYEQYF. This chain uses TRBV11-2 with TRBJ2-7; 7 nucleotides align to TRBD1. With 4 bases clipped from V and 0 bases from J, the junction kept 3 bases outside the gene matches. This CDR3 spans 14 amino acids. CDR1 SGHAT and CDR2 FQNNGV come from the germline V gene.

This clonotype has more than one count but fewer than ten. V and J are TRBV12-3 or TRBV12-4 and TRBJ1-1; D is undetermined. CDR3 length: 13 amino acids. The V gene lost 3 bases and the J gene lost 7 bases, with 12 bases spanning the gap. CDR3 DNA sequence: TGTGCCAGCAGTTTCCGCGACGGTCTTGAAGCTTTCTTT. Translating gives CASSFRDGLEAFF.